The present T cell receptor (beta chain) was sequenced within a study of technical replicates of blood from several donors. Measured with immunoSEQ multiplex PCR; TCRdb has only the in-frame clones, and not every one. The data show 85,000 or so clones, with approximately 93% seen just once and around 0.25% held by the top ten. Germline V CDR1 and CDR2: MGHRA, YSYEKL. The CDR3 sequence is 17 residues long. The J segment lost 0 bases and the V segment lost 4 bases, leaving 8 bases of the junction unmatched. This clonotype originated in a human donor in good health. Sequencing was done on a sample of T cells isolated from PBMCs. V is TRBV4-1 and J is TRBJ1-5; the match to TRBD1 covers 8 bases. In DNA, the CDR3 is TGCGCCAGCAGCCGACAGGGGACGACCTATAGCAATCAGCCCCAGCATTTT. Its protein is CASSRQGTTYSNQPQHF.